This T cell receptor beta chain was recovered during a study of cytomegalovirus exposure and HLA in healthy donors. General study findings and limits: In all likelihood, a cluster of highly shared sequence variants was a sequencing artifact. Indistinguishability led to the exclusion of some V segments, TRBV6-2 and TRBV6-3 included.

Details on this clone: Its cognate antigen is unknown.

V was trimmed by 0 bases and J by 4 bases, leaving 18 bases between them. The CDR3 has 17 amino acids. Germline V gene sequence: CDR1 MGHRA, CDR2 YSYEKL. PCR amplification relied on 60 Vbeta primers (plus 13 Jbeta primers). The data were produced by immunoSEQ multiplex PCR, yet TCRdb's version contains in-frame clones alone and is incomplete. This sample yields around 190,000 clones, of which 78% are seen a single time; roughly 3% belongs to the top ten. Sequencing used PBMCs. This clonotype originated in a female donor in good health and CMV-seronegative. J is TRBJ1-2 and V is TRBV4-1, with D possibly being TRBD1 (5 bases). CDR3 sequence (DNA): TGCGCCAGCAGCCAAGACCTATGGGGCTTACTCGGCTATGGCTACACCTTC. Translation: CASSQDLWGLLGYGYTF.